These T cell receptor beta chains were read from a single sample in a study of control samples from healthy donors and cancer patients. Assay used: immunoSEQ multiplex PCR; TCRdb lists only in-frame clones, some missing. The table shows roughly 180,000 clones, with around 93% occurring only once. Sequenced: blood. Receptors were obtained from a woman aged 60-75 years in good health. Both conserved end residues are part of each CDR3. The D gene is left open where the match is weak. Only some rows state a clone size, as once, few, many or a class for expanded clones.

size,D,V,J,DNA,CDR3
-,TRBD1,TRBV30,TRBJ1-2,TGTGCCTGGAATGATAAGGGGGCCCTTAACTATGGCTACACCTTC,CAWNDKGALNYGYTF
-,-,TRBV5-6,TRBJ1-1,TGTGCCAGCAGCGTCGAGGGGACTGAAGCTTTCTTT,CASSVEGTEAFF
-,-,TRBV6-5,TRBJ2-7,TGTGCCAGCACCGCGGCGGGGGCCGGGGAGCAGTACTTC,CASTAAGAGEQYF
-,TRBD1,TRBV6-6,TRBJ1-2,TGTGCCAGCAGTCCAGGGGACAGTTGGGCCTATGGCTACACCTTC,CASSPGDSWAYGYTF
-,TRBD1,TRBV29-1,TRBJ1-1,TGCAGCGTTGGGAGACAGGGCACTGAAGCTTTCTTT,CSVGRQGTEAFF
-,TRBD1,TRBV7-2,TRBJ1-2,TGTGCCAGCAGCTCCCGTGGGACAGGGGGCTTTCCTACCTACACCTTC,CASSSRGTGGFPTYTF
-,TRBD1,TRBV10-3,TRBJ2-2,TGTGCCATCGGTCTGCCGGGACAGGGAACCGGGGAGCTGTTTTTT,CAIGLPGQGTGELFF
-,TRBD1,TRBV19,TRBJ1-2,TGTGCCGGGACAGGGGGCTATGGCTACACCTTC,CAGTGGYGYTF
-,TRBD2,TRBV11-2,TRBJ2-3,TGTGCCAGCAGCTCACTAGCGGGGGGGCCTGAAGATACGCAGTATTTT,CASSSLAGGPEDTQYF
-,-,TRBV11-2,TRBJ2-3,TGTGCCAGCAGCTTTCTACCAGTTGATACGCAGTATTTT,CASSFLPVDTQYF
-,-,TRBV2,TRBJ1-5,TGTGCCAGCGGGACCAGGGGTAGCAATCAGCCCCAGCATTTT,CASGTRGSNQPQHF
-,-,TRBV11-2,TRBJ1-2,TGTGCCAGCAGCTCCCAGGGGTTCTCCTATGGCTACACCTTC,CASSSQGFSYGYTF
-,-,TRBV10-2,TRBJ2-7,TGCGCCAGCAACAGGATGCCCTACGAGCAGTACTTC,CASNRMPYEQYF
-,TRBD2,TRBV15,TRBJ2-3,TGTGCCACCAGCAGTGGGGGGACTAGCGGGGGTCCCCTCACAGATACGCAGTATTTT,CATSSGGTSGGPLTDTQYF
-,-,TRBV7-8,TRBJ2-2,TGTGCCAGCAGCTTCTTGGGGGGGGCCGACACCGGGGAGCTGTTTTTT,CASSFLGGADTGELFF
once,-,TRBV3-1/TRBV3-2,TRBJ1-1,TGTGCCAGCAGCCAAGACGGGACGGTGAACACTGAAGCTTTCTTT,CASSQDGTVNTEAFF
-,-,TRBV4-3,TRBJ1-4,TGCGCCAGCAGCCATTCAAGAAGGGGTGACGAAAAACTGTTTTTT,CASSHSRRGDEKLFF
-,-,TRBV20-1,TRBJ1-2,TGCAGTGCTAGAGACAGCTATGGCTACACCTTC,CSARDSYGYTF
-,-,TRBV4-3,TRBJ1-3,TGCGCCAGCAGCTTTGACCGGGACCGCTCTGGAAACACCATATATTTT,CASSFDRDRSGNTIYF
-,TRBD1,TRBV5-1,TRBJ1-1,TGCGCCAGCAGCTTGGATTCGGGACAGGGGGCTAAAGCTTTCTTT,CASSLDSGQGAKAFF
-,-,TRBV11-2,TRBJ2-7,TGTGCCAGCAGCTTAGTGACACACTACGAGCAGTACTTC,CASSLVTHYEQYF
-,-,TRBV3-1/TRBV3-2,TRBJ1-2,TGTGCCAGCAGCCCGGAGGGGTTTTACGGCTACACCTTC,CASSPEGFYGYTF
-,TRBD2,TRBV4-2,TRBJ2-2,TGTGCCAGCAGCCCCTCGTTTAGCGGGGAAACCGGGGAGCTGTTTTTT,CASSPSFSGETGELFF
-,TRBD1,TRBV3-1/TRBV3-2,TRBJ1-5,TGTGCCAGCAGCACGATTCCGGGACAGGGATTCGCCATATGTAGCAATCAGCCCCAGCATTTT,CASSTIPGQGFAICSNQPQHF
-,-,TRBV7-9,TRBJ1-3,TGTGCCAGCAGCTTATATTCAACAGGGAAGGGAGACACCATATATTTT,CASSLYSTGKGDTIYF
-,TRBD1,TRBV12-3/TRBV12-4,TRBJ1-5,TGTGCCAGCACAGGGACAGGGGGTCAGCCCCAGCATTTT,CASTGTGGQPQHF
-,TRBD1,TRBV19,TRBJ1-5,TGTGCCAGTAGTATTTTGGACAGGGTGAATCAGCCCCAGCATTTT,CASSILDRVNQPQHF
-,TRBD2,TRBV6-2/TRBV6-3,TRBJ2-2,TGTGCCAGCAGTTACGGAGCGGGGGGGCCCGGGGAGCTGTTTTTT,CASSYGAGGPGELFF
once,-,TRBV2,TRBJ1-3,TGTGCCAGCAGTGGAAGAGTGGGCACCATATATTTT,CASSGRVGTIYF
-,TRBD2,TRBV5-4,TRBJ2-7,TGTGCCAGCAGCCGACCGACTAGCGAGGCCGAGCAGTACTTC,CASSRPTSEAEQYF
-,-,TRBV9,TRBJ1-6,TGTGCCAGCAGCGTGAGGGGTTCGCAATCACCCCTCCACTTT,CASSVRGSQSPLHF
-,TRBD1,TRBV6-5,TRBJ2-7,TGTGCCAGCACCCGGGGACAGGGCTCCTACGAGCAGTACTTC,CASTRGQGSYEQYF
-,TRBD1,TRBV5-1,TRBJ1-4,TGCGCCAGCAGCGATGACAGGGTTAATGAAAAACTGTTTTTT,CASSDDRVNEKLFF
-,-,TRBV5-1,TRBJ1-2,TGCGCCAGCAGCTATAACAGGGATGGCTACACCTTC,CASSYNRDGYTF
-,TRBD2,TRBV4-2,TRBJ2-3,TGTGCCAGCAGCCAAGATCCTAGCGGGGGACAATCCACAGATACGCAGTATTTT,CASSQDPSGGQSTDTQYF
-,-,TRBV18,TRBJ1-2,TGTGCCAGCCGGGGCTTTTCTAACTATGGCTACACCTTC,CASRGFSNYGYTF
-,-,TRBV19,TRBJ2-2,TGTGCCAGTAAAAGAAACACCGGGGAGCTGTTTTTT,CASKRNTGELFF
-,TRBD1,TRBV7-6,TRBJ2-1,TGTGCCAGCAGCAGGGGTGGGACAGTGAAACAGAGACAGTTCTTC,CASSRGGTVKQRQFF
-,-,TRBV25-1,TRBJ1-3,TGTGCCAGCGCACGGCAGGACGGATTTGGCTCTGGAAACACCATATATTTT,CASARQDGFGSGNTIYF
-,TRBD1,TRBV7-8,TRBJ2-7,TGTGCCAGCAGCTTCTTACAGGGGGCTTCCGAGCAGTACTTC,CASSFLQGASEQYF
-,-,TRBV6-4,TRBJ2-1,TGTGCCAGCAGTGACTCGGGGCTACTAGGGTTTCAGTTCTTC,CASSDSGLLGFQFF
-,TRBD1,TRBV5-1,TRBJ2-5,TGCGCCAGCAGCGGGGGACAGCAAGAGACCCAGTACTTC,CASSGGQQETQYF
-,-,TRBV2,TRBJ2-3,TGTGCCAGCAGGGACACAGATACGCAGTATTTT,CASRDTDTQYF
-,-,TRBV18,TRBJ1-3,TGTGCCAGCTCACCCGAAACAGGGACTGGAAACACCATATATTTT,CASSPETGTGNTIYF
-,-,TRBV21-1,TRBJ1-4,TGTGCCAGCACCCAACGAACAGCAACTAATGAAAAACTGTTTTTT,CASTQRTATNEKLFF
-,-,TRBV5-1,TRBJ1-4,TGCGCCAGCAGCTTGGTAGCCCCGGATGAAAAACTGTTTTTT,CASSLVAPDEKLFF
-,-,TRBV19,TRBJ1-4,TGTGCCAGTAGTATCGCAGGGGTCAGAGAAAAACTGTTTTTT,CASSIAGVREKLFF
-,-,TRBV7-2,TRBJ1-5,TGTGCCAGCAGCTTATTTGGGTCAGCTTTTAATCAGCCCCAGCATTTT,CASSLFGSAFNQPQHF
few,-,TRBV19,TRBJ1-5,TGTGCCAGTAGTATAGATGGGGGTCAGCCCCAGCATTTT,CASSIDGGQPQHF
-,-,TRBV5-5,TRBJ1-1,TGTGCCAGCAGCTTGGCCGGGGCAGAGATGAACACTGAAGCTTTCTTT,CASSLAGAEMNTEAFF
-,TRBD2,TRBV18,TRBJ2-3,TGTGCCAGCTCACCAGCCTCTCCGGGGGGTAGCACAGATACGCAGTATTTT,CASSPASPGGSTDTQYF
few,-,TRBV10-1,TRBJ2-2,TGCGCCAGCAGTGCAGTAATAACCGGGGAGCTGTTTTTT,CASSAVITGELFF
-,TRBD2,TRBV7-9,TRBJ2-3,TGTGCCAGCAGCCCGACTAGCGGGGGGGCAGATACGCAGTATTTT,CASSPTSGGADTQYF